The entry that follows covers one T cell receptor beta chain sequence. Its matching antigen is unknown. This sample stems from a study of T cells in Graves' hyperthyroidism and ophthalmopathy. Study findings and constraints: Blood also held most thyroid clonotypes expanded beyond 0.001.

RNA transcripts yielded amplified TCR beta CDR3 regions. When the TCR CDR3 underwent first-round RT-PCR, the HTBI primer set was used. TCRdb passed the multiplex PCR reads through MiXCR, listing each CDR3 protein once. The sample holds about 500,000 distinct CDR3 sequences, 16% seen once. This CDR3 spans 15 amino acids. Trimming removed 3 bases at V and 0 bases at J, with 10 bases between. Germline values: CDR1 LNHDA, CDR2 SQIVND (reference sequence). The TCR was taken from a woman younger than 35 with Graves' hyperthyroidism. The chain joins TRBV19 to TRBJ2-3, with unresolved D. Input material: blood. The CDR3 here is CASSIGGTSTDTQYF. As DNA, the CDR3 is TGTGCCAGTAGTATTGGCGGAACTAGCACAGATACGCAGTATTTT.